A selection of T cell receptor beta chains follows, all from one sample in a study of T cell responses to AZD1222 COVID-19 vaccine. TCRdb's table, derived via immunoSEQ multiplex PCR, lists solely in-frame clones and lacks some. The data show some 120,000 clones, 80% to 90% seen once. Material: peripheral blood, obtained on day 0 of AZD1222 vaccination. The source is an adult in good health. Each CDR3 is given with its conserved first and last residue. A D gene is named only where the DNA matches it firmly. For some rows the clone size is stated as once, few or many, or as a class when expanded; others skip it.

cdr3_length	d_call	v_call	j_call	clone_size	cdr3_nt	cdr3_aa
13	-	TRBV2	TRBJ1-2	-	TGTGCCAGCAGTGAAACAGGGAACTATGGCTACACCTTC	CASSETGNYGYTF
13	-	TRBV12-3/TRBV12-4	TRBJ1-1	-	TGTGCCAGCAGTTTCAACGGGAACACTGAAGCTTTCTTT	CASSFNGNTEAFF
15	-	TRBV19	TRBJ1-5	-	TGTGCCAGTAGTAATGTGCCAGTACGAAATCAGCCCCAGCATTTT	CASSNVPVRNQPQHF
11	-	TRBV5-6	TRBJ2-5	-	TGTGCCAGCAGCTTGGTTGAGACCCAGTACTTC	CASSLVETQYF
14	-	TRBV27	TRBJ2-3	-	TGTGCCAGCAGAACTTTCACGGGGGCAGATACGCAGTATTTT	CASRTFTGADTQYF
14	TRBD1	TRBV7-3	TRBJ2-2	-	TGTGCCAGCAGCTTATCGGGGACAGCCGGGGAGCTGTTTTTT	CASSLSGTAGELFF
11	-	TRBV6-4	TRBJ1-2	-	TGTGCCAGCAGTGCCGGCTATGGCTACACCTTC	CASSAGYGYTF
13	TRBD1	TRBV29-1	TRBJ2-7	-	TGCAGCGTTGAAGGGACAGGGCTGAGAGAGCAGTACTTC	CSVEGTGLREQYF
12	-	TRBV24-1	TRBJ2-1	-	TGTGCCACCAGTGATTTTAACAATGAGCAGTTCTTC	CATSDFNNEQFF
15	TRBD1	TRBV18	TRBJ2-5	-	TGTGCCAGCTCACCACTCGGGACAGGGGCCGAGACCCAGTACTTC	CASSPLGTGAETQYF
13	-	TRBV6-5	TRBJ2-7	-	TGTGCCATCTTTAGTGGTGATTCCTACGAGCAGTACTTC	CAIFSGDSYEQYF
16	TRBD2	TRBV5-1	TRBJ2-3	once	TGCGCCAGCAGCAACGGACTAGCGGGGCCCACAGATACGCAGTATTTT	CASSNGLAGPTDTQYF
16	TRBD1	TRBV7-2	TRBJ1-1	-	TGTGCCAGCAGCTTACAGGGGACAGGGTCGAACACTGAAGCTTTCTTT	CASSLQGTGSNTEAFF
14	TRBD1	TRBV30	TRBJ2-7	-	TGTGCCTGGAGTAGGGGACAGGGGAACGGCGAGCAGTACTTC	CAWSRGQGNGEQYF
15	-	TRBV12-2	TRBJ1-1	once	TGTGCAAGTCGCTTATCGGCAGGGAAGAACACTGAAGCTTTCTTT	CASRLSAGKNTEAFF
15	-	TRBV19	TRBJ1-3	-	TGTGCCAGTATCAGACGAGGGACTTCTGGAAACACCATATATTTT	CASIRRGTSGNTIYF